This T cell receptor beta chain was retrieved from a study of beta chain features in type 1 diabetes. Every isolated RNA sample was fully reverse transcribed, so sequencing captured expressed TCRB transcripts. The data were produced by immunoSEQ multiplex PCR, yet TCRdb's version contains in-frame clones alone and is incomplete. The profile shows around 500,000 clones, around 30% of them singletons. The CDR3 has 14 residues. Deletions cut 1 base from V and 3 bases from J, with 8 bases between. CDR1 is LGHNA, CDR2 YNFKEQ, per germline. Input material: naive CD4+ T cells from blood. The sequence came from a man younger than 35 in good health. The V call is TRBV4-2, the J call TRBJ2-3, with D hard to call. CDR3 nucleotide sequence: TGTGCCAGCAGCCAAGTAGTTAAAACAGATACGCAGTATTTT. As protein: CASSQVVKTDTQYF.